The entry below describes one T cell receptor (beta chain). Libraries were prepared by immunoSEQ multiplex PCR; TCRdb keeps only in-frame clonotypes and omits some of them. The sample lists 55,000 to 85,000 clones; roughly 96% were seen once. This sample was included in a study of technical replicates of blood from a few donors. Unmatched junction bases numbered 15, after V lost 4 bases and J lost 8 bases. The CDR3 loop spans 16 amino acids. Germline CDR1 is LGHNA and CDR2 is YNFKEQ. V is TRBV4-2 and J is TRBJ1-2; 8 nucleotides line up with TRBD1. The TCR sequence derives from a human donor in good health. The sequenced sample was T cells isolated from PBMCs. In DNA, the CDR3 is TGTGCCAGCAGCCTAATTGCCCGGCCCGACAGGGGAGGCTACACCTTC. Its translation: CASSLIARPDRGGYTF.